These 12 T cell receptor beta chains share one sample of origin, sequenced in a study of PD-1 blockade in mismatch repair-deficient tumors. TCRdb's table, derived via immunoSEQ multiplex PCR, lists solely in-frame clones and lacks some. The sample shows around 30,000 clones, 80% of them seen only once. Here the sequenced sample was PBMCs, taken roughly 6 weeks after starting pembrolizumab. These receptors were taken from an adult with mismatch repair-deficient cancer.

The chain carries TRBV7-8 and TRBJ2-7; 8 bases fit TRBD2. The V gene's germline CDR1 is SGHVS and CDR2 FQNEAQ. The CDR3 is made up of 15 amino acids. Germline trimming cut 5 bases from V and 6 bases from J; bases unmatched to any gene: 12. In nucleotides, the CDR3 is TGTGCCAGCAGCCCAACCGGGACTAGAGACGCCGAGCAGTACTTC. Translated, it gives CASSPTGTRDAEQYF.

The V gene is TRBV7-3, the J gene TRBJ2-7; D may be TRBD2 (5 bases). Germline V gene data show CDR1 as SGHTA and CDR2 as FQGTGA. CDR3 size: 14 residues. Trimming pared 1 base from V and 2 bases from J, leaving 9 bases between. CDR3 protein: CASSLIAGTYEQYF. The CDR3 DNA sequence: TGTGCCAGCAGCTTAATCGCGGGTACCTACGAGCAGTACTTC.

This clone was observed a single time. The J gene is TRBJ1-2, the V gene TRBV4-2, with TRBD1 matching over 8 bases. Trimming removed 0 bases from V and 2 bases from J; junction bases left unmatched: 11. Germline V lookup: CDR1 LGHNA, CDR2 YNFKEQ. This CDR3 contains 18 residues. CDR3 residues: CASSQDYPRGRANYGYTF. The CDR3 region has the DNA TGTGCCAGCAGCCAAGATTATCCCAGGGGGCGCGCCAACTATGGCTACACCTTC.

This chain connects TRBV5-1 to TRBJ1-2, with D unclear. The V and J ends lost 4 bases and 3 bases respectively, with 4 bases between them. The length of the CDR3 is 11 residues. Germline V gene sequence: CDR1 SGHRS, CDR2 YFSETQ. CDR3 nucleotides: TGCGCCAGCAGCGCGGACTATGGCTACACCTTC. The encoded protein is CASSADYGYTF. The variable domain in full, with the rest retrieved from reference TRBV5-1 and TRBJ1-2, is KAGVTQTPRYLIKTRGQQVTLSCSPISGHRSVSWYQQTPGQGLQFLFEYFSETQRNKGNFPGRFSGRQFSNSRSEMNVSTLELGDSALYLCASSADYGYTFGSGTRLTVV.

The J gene is TRBJ2-2, the V gene TRBV5-4, with TRBD1 matching 7 bases. The germline V gene encodes CDR1 SGHNT and CDR2 YYREEE (reference sequence). The CDR3 runs 13 residues. The J segment lost 4 bases and the V segment lost 6 bases, leaving 3 bases of the junction unmatched. The CDR3 nucleotides read TGTGCCAGCACCCCAGGGGGCACCGGGGAGCTGTTTTTT. This translates into CASTPGGTGELFF.

This clone was seen a handful of times. V is TRBV18 and J is TRBJ2-2; 11 bases map to TRBD1. The V segment lost 8 bases and the J segment 4 bases; nucleotides outside the gene matches: 6. This CDR3 spans 15 amino acids. Germline lookup yields CDR1 KGHSH and CDR2 LQKENI. In DNA form, the CDR3 reads TGTGCCAGCCGCGGACAGGGGGCGAGCACCGGGGAGCTGTTTTTT. Translated, it gives CASRGQGASTGELFF.

The CDR3 spells CASSGLREAADTQYF. CDR3 DNA sequence: TGTGCCAGCAGTGGTCTGAGGGAGGCAGCAGATACGCAGTATTTT. The rearrangement joins TRBV25-1 to TRBJ2-3, with D perhaps TRBD2 (6 bases). Germline CDR1 and CDR2: MGHDK and SYGVNS. The CDR3 loop spans 15 amino acids. V was pared by 4 bases and J by 4 bases, with 15 bases between.

J is TRBJ2-7 and V is TRBV10-1; 10 bases align to TRBD1. CDR1 and CDR2 from the germline V gene are WNHNN and SYGVQD (reference sequence). This CDR3 region has 15 residues. The trim removed 1 base at V and 7 bases at J, leaving 7 bases unmatched. The CDR3 DNA sequence: TGCGCCAGCAGTGAGTTTACCGGGACAGGGGAAGAGCAGTACTTC. Translating it yields CASSEFTGTGEEQYF.

V gene TRBV9 combines with J gene TRBJ1-1, with 7 bases aligning to TRBD1. Looked up from germline, CDR1 is SGDLS and CDR2 is YYNGEE. The J segment lost 1 base and the V segment lost 0 bases, leaving 9 bases of the junction unmatched. The CDR3 runs 17 residues. CDR3 sequence reads: CASSVEMRTGPNTEAFF. CDR3 coding DNA: TGTGCCAGCAGCGTAGAGATGAGGACAGGACCGAACACTGAAGCTTTCTTT.

The chain joins TRBV6-4 to TRBJ2-3; possibly TRBD2 for D (6 bases). The V and J ends lost 8 bases and 3 bases respectively, with 27 bases between them. Germline lookup yields CDR1 MRHNA and CDR2 SNTAGT. This CDR3 is built from 18 residues. This CDR3 reads CASSKGTAGLAETDTQYF. The DNA of the CDR3 is TGTGCCAGCTCTAAGGGGACTGCAGGCTTGGCGGAAACAGATACGCAGTATTTT.

The chain employs TRBV18 and TRBJ1-2; D call uncertain. Germline V gives CDR1 KGHSH, CDR2 LQKENI. The CDR3 length is 15 residues. Trimming took off 3 bases at V and 3 bases at J, with 14 bases between the two ends. The CDR3 loop is CASSPWARPDYGYTF. The CDR3 DNA reads TGTGCCAGCTCACCCTGGGCCAGGCCTGACTATGGCTACACCTTC.

The chain links TRBV15 to TRBJ2-5; possible D gene TRBD1, 6 bases. This CDR3 has 15 amino acids. Between the trimmed V and J ends, which lost 0 bases and 5 bases, there was a span of 13 bases. The germline gives CDR1 LNHNV, CDR2 YYDKDF (reference sequence). DNA of the CDR3: TGTGCCACCAGCAGAGATCCCAGGGGCCGGGAGACCCAGTACTTC. It translates to CATSRDPRGRETQYF.